The rows below give T cell receptor beta chains drawn from one sample of a study of cytomegalovirus exposure and HLA in healthy donors. Sequencing used immunoSEQ multiplex PCR; TCRdb keeps in-frame clones, though not all of them. Here the sample spans under 130,000 clones, 65% to 85% being singletons. Sequencing input: PBMCs. The source of these receptors is a male donor in good health and CMV-seronegative. Each CDR3 is given with its conserved first and last residue. The D gene is left open where the match is weak. A clone size is listed for some rows: how often the clone was seen (once, few, many), or a class if it is expanded.

TRBJ2-3 | TRBV7-3 | - | - | TGTGCCAGCAGCTTTTATACTACAGATACGCAGTATTTT | CASSFYTTDTQYF
TRBJ1-5 | TRBV18 | - | once | TGTGCCAGCTCACTGGGGGCTGGCAATCAGCCCCAGCATTTT | CASSLGAGNQPQHF
TRBJ2-7 | TRBV6-1 | - | - | TGTGCCAGCAGTTGGGACTTCCCCTCCGGCGAGCAGTACTTC | CASSWDFPSGEQYF
TRBJ1-2 | TRBV5-4 | TRBD1 | - | TGTGCCAGCAGCTCCCGAGGGGGCTTTGGGGCTAACTATGGCTACACCTTC | CASSSRGGFGANYGYTF
TRBJ1-5 | TRBV5-6 | - | - | TGTGCCAGCAGCTTGGCCAACGCGGATCAGCCCCAGCATTTT | CASSLANADQPQHF
TRBJ1-3 | TRBV5-6 | TRBD1 | few | TGTGCCAGCAGCTTAGGGGACAGACTGGACACCATATATTTT | CASSLGDRLDTIYF
TRBJ2-1 | TRBV10-2 | TRBD2 | - | TGCGCCAGCAGTGAAACCCTAGCGGGAGGGCCAACCTACAATGAGCAGTTCTTC | CASSETLAGGPTYNEQFF
TRBJ1-5 | TRBV19 | - | - | TGTGCCAGTGGGTGGGGGGTAAATCAGCCCCAGCATTTT | CASGWGVNQPQHF
TRBJ2-5 | TRBV5-5 | - | - | TGTGCCAGCAGCCCGGGGTTTACACAAGAGACCCAGTACTTC | CASSPGFTQETQYF
TRBJ2-7 | TRBV9 | - | - | TGTGCCAGCAGCGGAAGTATTAGGGGAGAGCAGTACTTC | CASSGSIRGEQYF
TRBJ2-5 | TRBV30 | TRBD1 | - | TGTGCCTGGAGTGTGGAGACAGGGGCTAGAGAGACCCAGTACTTC | CAWSVETGARETQYF
TRBJ2-7 | TRBV6-1 | - | - | TGTGCCAGCAGTCCTACCTCGGGGGTAGACGAGCAGTACTTC | CASSPTSGVDEQYF
TRBJ2-7 | TRBV7-9 | - | - | TGTGCCAGCAGCTTAGACATGGACGAGCAGTACTTC | CASSLDMDEQYF
TRBJ1-2 | TRBV29-1 | - | once | TGCAGCGTTGAAGGACGGGGGGTCAACTATGGCTACACCTTC | CSVEGRGVNYGYTF
TRBJ1-3 | TRBV19 | - | - | TGTGCCAGTAGACCTCTACCTCGACAGAACTCTGGAAACACCATATATTTT | CASRPLPRQNSGNTIYF
TRBJ2-5 | TRBV9 | TRBD2 | - | TGTGCCAGCAGCGTAGAATCACTAGCGGGATTAGAGACCCAGTACTTC | CASSVESLAGLETQYF
TRBJ1-2 | TRBV30 | TRBD1 | few | TGTGCCTGGAGGGGACAGTGGAGCTATGGCTACACCTTC | CAWRGQWSYGYTF
TRBJ1-1 | TRBV7-9 | TRBD1 | - | TGTGCCAGCAGCCCAACCCGGGACAGGGAAACTGAAGCTTTCTTT | CASSPTRDRETEAFF
TRBJ1-2 | TRBV10-1 | - | - | TGCGCCAGCAGTGAAGGGGCCGACTATGGCTACACCTTC | CASSEGADYGYTF
TRBJ2-1 | TRBV28 | - | once | TGTGCCACTAATTCCTACAATGAGCAGTTCTTC | CATNSYNEQFF
TRBJ1-1 | TRBV6-1 | - | - | TGTGCCAGCATACAGGGACCTGAAGCTTTCTTT | CASIQGPEAFF
TRBJ2-3 | TRBV5-4 | TRBD2 | - | TGTGCCAGCAAAAATAGCGGGAGGGGGACAGATACGCAGTATTTT | CASKNSGRGTDTQYF
TRBJ2-7 | TRBV7-2 | TRBD2 | - | TGTGCCAGCAGCTTTCGAGGAGCGGGGGAGCAGTACTTC | CASSFRGAGEQYF
TRBJ2-3 | TRBV9 | TRBD2 | few | TGTGCCAGCAGCCCACACGGGAGCGGGAGGGCAGATACGCAGTATTTT | CASSPHGSGRADTQYF
TRBJ1-1 | TRBV19 | - | once | TGTGCCAGTAGTATAAACTCCGCGGGGAACACTGAAGCTTTCTTT | CASSINSAGNTEAFF
TRBJ2-7 | TRBV10-3 | TRBD2 | - | TGTGCCATCAGTGATCCGGTAGGGCTAGCGGGAGATCGCCAACACGAGCAGTACTTC | CAISDPVGLAGDRQHEQYF
TRBJ2-3 | TRBV2 | TRBD2 | - | TGTGCCAGCAGTTCAGCGGGAGTAGGAGATACGCAGTATTTT | CASSSAGVGDTQYF
TRBJ1-5 | TRBV7-2 | - | - | TGTGCCAGCAGCTTAGCCGGCAGGGGAGGGGGGCCCCAGCATTTT | CASSLAGRGGGPQHF
TRBJ1-1 | TRBV6-5 | TRBD1 | few | TGTGCCAGCAGTTACGGGACAGGGGTAAAAAGGGCAAAAGCTTTCTTT | CASSYGTGVKRAKAFF
TRBJ2-2 | TRBV7-2 | TRBD2 | - | TGTGCCAGCAGCTTAGAAGCGGGAGGTACCGGGGAGCTGTTTTTT | CASSLEAGGTGELFF
TRBJ2-1 | TRBV27 | TRBD1 | - | TGTGCCAGCAGTTCGGGACAGGGAGGTGACAATGAGCAGTTCTTC | CASSSGQGGDNEQFF